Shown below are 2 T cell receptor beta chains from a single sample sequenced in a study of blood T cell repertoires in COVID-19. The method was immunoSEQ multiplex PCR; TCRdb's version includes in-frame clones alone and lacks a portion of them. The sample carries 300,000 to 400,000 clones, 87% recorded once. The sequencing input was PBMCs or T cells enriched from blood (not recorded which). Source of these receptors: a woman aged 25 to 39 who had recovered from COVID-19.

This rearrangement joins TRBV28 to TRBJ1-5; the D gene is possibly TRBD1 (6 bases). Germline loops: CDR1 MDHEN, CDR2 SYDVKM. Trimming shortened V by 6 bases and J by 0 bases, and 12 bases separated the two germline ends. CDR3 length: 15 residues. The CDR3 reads CASSPRGGSNQPQHF. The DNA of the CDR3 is TGTGCCAGCAGCCCTCGAGGGGGTAGCAATCAGCCCCAGCATTTT.

The CDR3 DNA sequence: TGTGCCATCAGCACACCAAGCGACAATGAGCAGTTCTTC. Its translation: CAISTPSDNEQFF. V usage is TRBV10-3 and J usage is TRBJ2-1; D not certain. Germline assignment: CDR1 ENHRY and CDR2 SYGVKD. The ends were cut back, 6 bases at V and 5 bases at J, with 11 bases in the middle. The CDR3 is made up of 13 amino acids.